A selection of T cell receptor beta chains follows, all from one sample in a study of T cells in Graves' hyperthyroidism and ophthalmopathy. TCRdb re-called the multiplex PCR reads through MiXCR, storing one row per CDR3 protein. The sample carries about 560,000 distinct CDR3 sequences, 15% to 20% recorded once. Sequencing used blood. The source is a woman aged 18-29 years with Graves' hyperthyroidism. Both conserved end residues are part of each CDR3. D genes are given only for firm matches. Clone sizes are given selectively: once, few, many, or a class where the clone is expanded.

size: many
J: TRBJ2-3
V: TRBV12-3/TRBV12-4
D: TRBD2
CDR3: CASRAGGPFTDTQYF
DNA: TGTGCCAGCAGAGCGGGGGGGCCGTTCACAGATACGCAGTATTTT

size: NA
J: TRBJ2-2
V: TRBV6-5
D: TRBD1
CDR3: CASSLTGAENTGELFF
DNA: TGTGCCAGCAGTTTGACAGGGGCTGAAAACACCGGGGAGCTGTTTTTT

size: NA
J: TRBJ2-1
V: TRBV11-3
D: TRBD2
CDR3: CASSSGLAGLGEGEQFF
DNA: TGTGCCAGCAGCTCGGGACTAGCGGGACTCGGGGAGGGTGAGCAGTTCTTC

size: many
J: TRBJ2-5
V: TRBV11-2
D: NA
CDR3: CASRTYSGVRETQYF
DNA: TGTGCCAGCAGGACTTATTCAGGGGTTCGGGAGACCCAGTACTTC

size: NA
J: TRBJ2-2
V: TRBV5-1
D: TRBD1
CDR3: CASSLGPGTGDVGELFF
DNA: TGCGCCAGCAGCTTGGGACCCGGGACAGGGGATGTCGGGGAGCTGTTTTTT

size: NA
J: TRBJ1-4
V: TRBV18
D: NA
CDR3: CASSPKTNEKLFF
DNA: TGTGCCAGCTCACCAAAGACGAATGAAAAACTGTTTTTT

size: many
J: TRBJ2-7
V: TRBV7-6
D: TRBD2
CDR3: CASSRGTSRSYEQYF
DNA: TGTGCCAGCAGCCGCGGGACTAGCCGTTCCTACGAGCAGTACTTC

size: NA
J: TRBJ1-2
V: TRBV28
D: TRBD1
CDR3: CASSSPGQGNGYTF
DNA: TGTGCCAGCAGTTCTCCGGGACAGGGGAATGGCTACACCTTC

size: NA
J: TRBJ1-5
V: TRBV12-3/TRBV12-4
D: NA
CDR3: CASSSAGEKNQPQHF
DNA: TGTGCCAGCAGTTCCGCGGGGGAAAAGAATCAGCCCCAGCATTTT

size: many
J: TRBJ2-2
V: TRBV10-3
D: TRBD1
CDR3: CAIGGTDKQGELFF
DNA: TGTGCCATCGGTGGGACAGATAAGCAGGGGGAGCTGTTTTTT

size: once
J: TRBJ1-6
V: TRBV3-1
D: NA
CDR3: CASSAQGNSPLYF
DNA: TGTGCCAGCAGCGCTCAGGGTAATTCACCCCTCTACTTT

size: few
J: TRBJ2-5
V: TRBV5-1
D: TRBD2
CDR3: CASSSLAGTLETQYF
DNA: TGCGCCAGCAGCTCACTAGCGGGCACACTGGAGACCCAGTACTTC

size: NA
J: TRBJ2-1
V: TRBV6-1
D: TRBD2
CDR3: CASSSPGLAYNEQFF
DNA: TGTGCCAGCAGTTCACCGGGACTAGCTTACAATGAGCAGTTCTTC

size: once
J: TRBJ2-7
V: TRBV18
D: NA
CDR3: CASSPFAGPTSYEQYF
DNA: TGTGCCAGCTCACCATTTGCAGGGCCGACCTCCTACGAGCAGTACTTC

size: NA
J: TRBJ2-2
V: TRBV3-1
D: TRBD2
CDR3: CASSQGLAGGELFF
DNA: TGTGCCAGCAGCCAAGGGCTAGCGGGGGGGGAGCTGTTTTTT

size: many
J: TRBJ1-5
V: TRBV18
D: TRBD1
CDR3: CASSPQGDRYQPQHF
DNA: TGTGCCAGCTCACCCCAGGGGGACAGATATCAGCCCCAGCATTTT

size: NA
J: TRBJ2-1
V: TRBV2
D: TRBD1
CDR3: CASSYRDSPYNEQFF
DNA: TGTGCCAGCAGCTACCGGGACAGCCCCTACAATGAGCAGTTCTTC

size: many
J: TRBJ1-1
V: TRBV20-1
D: NA
CDR3: CSAKIPGYLAEAFF
DNA: TGCAGTGCTAAGATCCCAGGGTATTTGGCTGAAGCTTTCTTT

size: few
J: TRBJ1-2
V: TRBV10-3
D: NA
CDR3: CAISESQGNYGYTF
DNA: TGTGCCATCAGTGAGTCGCAGGGAAACTATGGCTACACCTTC

size: once
J: TRBJ1-3
V: TRBV2
D: NA
CDR3: CASSYSSVFPASGNTIYF
DNA: TGTGCCAGCAGTTACTCGAGCGTTTTTCCCGCCTCTGGAAACACCATATATTTT

size: many
J: TRBJ2-1
V: TRBV5-1
D: TRBD2
CDR3: CASSGGGLGGSSYNEQFF
DNA: TGCGCCAGCAGCGGGGGGGGACTAGGAGGTAGCTCCTACAATGAGCAGTTCTTC

size: few
J: TRBJ1-3
V: TRBV6-1
D: NA
CDR3: CASSKEDQNTIYF
DNA: TGTGCCAGCAGTAAGGAGGATCAGAACACCATATATTTT

size: few
J: TRBJ2-1
V: TRBV19
D: TRBD1
CDR3: CASSIYPKTGAVYNEQFF
DNA: TGTGCCAGTAGTATTTACCCGAAGACAGGGGCGGTCTACAATGAGCAGTTCTTC

size: few
J: TRBJ2-2
V: TRBV12-3/TRBV12-4
D: TRBD1
CDR3: CASSRQGPGELFF
DNA: TGTGCCAGCAGCAGACAGGGCCCCGGGGAGCTGTTTTTT

size: few
J: TRBJ1-1
V: TRBV7-2
D: NA
CDR3: CASSLQVFNTEAFF
DNA: TGTGCCAGCAGCTTACAGGTTTTTAACACTGAAGCTTTCTTT

size: many
J: TRBJ2-5
V: TRBV12-3/TRBV12-4
D: TRBD2
CDR3: CASLPSGGSQETQYF
DNA: TGTGCCAGCCTCCCCTCCGGCGGGAGCCAAGAGACCCAGTACTTC

size: NA
J: TRBJ2-5
V: TRBV7-2
D: NA
CDR3: CASRFLLRGTQETQYF
DNA: TGTGCCAGCAGATTCCTCCTCCGGGGAACCCAAGAGACCCAGTACTTC

size: NA
J: TRBJ1-4
V: TRBV12-3/TRBV12-4
D: NA
CDR3: CAGSLEGSDEKLFF
DNA: TGTGCCGGCAGTTTAGAGGGAAGCGACGAAAAACTGTTTTTT

size: many
J: TRBJ1-2
V: TRBV5-1
D: TRBD1
CDR3: CASSGPGQGYGYTF
DNA: TGCGCCAGCAGCGGACCGGGACAGGGCTATGGCTACACCTTC

size: few
J: TRBJ2-3
V: TRBV6-2/TRBV6-3
D: TRBD2
CDR3: CASSKGLAGGPPFTDTQYF
DNA: TGTGCCAGCAGTAAAGGACTAGCGGGGGGGCCCCCATTCACAGATACGCAGTATTTT

size: few
J: TRBJ2-5
V: TRBV13
D: TRBD2
CDR3: CASSEAIAGTRQETQYF
DNA: TGTGCCAGCAGCGAAGCCATAGCGGGAACTCGACAAGAGACCCAGTACTTC

size: NA
J: TRBJ2-2
V: TRBV5-1
D: NA
CDR3: CASSDTGPGELFF
DNA: TGCGCCAGCAGCGATACAGGGCCCGGGGAGCTGTTTTTT

size: NA
J: TRBJ2-3
V: TRBV28
D: NA
CDR3: CASSFLRGRRVTDTQYF
DNA: TGTGCCAGCAGTTTTTTGCGTGGCCGGCGGGTCACAGATACGCAGTATTTT

size: NA
J: TRBJ2-1
V: TRBV5-1
D: NA
CDR3: CASSFSEKTPEQFF
DNA: TGCGCCAGCAGCTTCAGCGAGAAGACCCCTGAGCAGTTCTTC

size: NA
J: TRBJ2-3
V: TRBV6-2/TRBV6-3
D: NA
CDR3: CASSILGAVDTQYF
DNA: TGTGCCAGCAGTATCCTCGGGGCAGTAGATACGCAGTATTTT

size: many
J: TRBJ1-2
V: TRBV12-3/TRBV12-4
D: NA
CDR3: CASSPDVGYGYTF
DNA: TGTGCCAGCAGCCCAGACGTTGGCTATGGCTACACCTTC

size: few
J: TRBJ2-3
V: TRBV19
D: NA
CDR3: CASRPGLHSTDTQYF
DNA: TGTGCCAGTAGACCGGGACTTCATAGCACAGATACGCAGTATTTT

size: NA
J: TRBJ2-7
V: TRBV5-5
D: NA
CDR3: CASSLGLGEQTYEQYF
DNA: TGTGCCAGCAGCTTGGGTCTGGGGGAGCAAACCTACGAGCAGTACTTC

size: few
J: TRBJ1-3
V: TRBV6-6
D: NA
CDR3: CASSYSGGHSGNTIYF
DNA: TGTGCCAGCAGTTACTCTGGGGGGCACTCTGGAAACACCATATATTTT

size: many
J: TRBJ2-1
V: TRBV20-1
D: NA
CDR3: CSARAWNEQFF
DNA: TGCAGTGCGCGAGCCTGGAATGAGCAGTTCTTC

size: NA
J: TRBJ2-7
V: TRBV3-1
D: TRBD2
CDR3: CASSRASGPHEQYF
DNA: TGTGCCAGCAGCCGGGCTAGCGGCCCCCACGAGCAGTACTTC

size: NA
J: TRBJ2-3
V: TRBV15
D: NA
CDR3: CATSRDLGTDTQYF
DNA: TGTGCCACCAGCAGAGATCTGGGCACAGATACGCAGTATTTT

size: NA
J: TRBJ2-7
V: TRBV29-1
D: NA
CDR3: CSVEGLGAYEQYF
DNA: TGCAGCGTTGAGGGGTTGGGGGCCTACGAGCAGTACTTC